Below are 5 T cell receptor beta chains sequenced from a single sample in a study of CD8+CD57+ T cells in acquired aplastic anemia. Researchers used genomic DNA as the template to profile TCR beta VDJ and CDR3. From the reads, TCRdb called clonotypes with MiXCR, one entry per CDR3 protein. The table lists 200,000 to 250,000 distinct CDR3 sequences, about a third of them singletons. The sequencing sample was made of sorted CD4+, CD8+, or CD8+CD57+ T cells (not recorded which) from PBMCs. All receptors come from a human donor in good health, serving as a control.

The V and J genes are TRBV5-1 and TRBJ2-2; D remains unclear. V lost 0 bases to trimming and J lost 3 bases, with 9 bases between them. CDR3 size: 15 residues. CDR1 SGHRS and CDR2 YFSETQ come from the germline V gene. This CDR3 is CASSLGAIDTGELFF. The CDR3 nucleotides are TGCGCCAGCAGCTTGGGGGCTATAGACACCGGGGAGCTGTTTTTT.

This clonotype occurred once. V usage is TRBV7-2 and J usage is TRBJ2-7; D unresolved. The CDR3 is made up of 14 amino acids. Per germline, CDR1 SGHTA and CDR2 FQGNSA. V was shortened by 1 base and J by 1 base, with 8 bases between the two germline ends. The CDR3: CASSLVYASYEQYF. CDR3 nucleotides: TGTGCCAGCAGCTTAGTATATGCTTCCTACGAGCAGTACTTC.

This chain connects TRBV7-9 to TRBJ1-6, with D possibly TRBD1 on 5 matching bases. Trimming removed 7 bases at V and 6 bases at J, with 10 bases between. This CDR3 contains 13 residues. Germline CDR1 SEHNR, CDR2 FQNEAQ (reference sequence). The chain's CDR3 is CASMPGTNSPLHF. Written as DNA, the CDR3 is TGTGCCAGCATGCCCGGGACTAATTCACCCCTCCACTTT. Drawing the rest from reference TRBV7-9 and TRBJ1-6, the complete variable domain is DTGVSQNPRHKITKRGQNVTFRCDPISEHNRLYWYRQTLGQGPEFLTYFQNEAQLEKSRLLSDRFSAERPKGSFSTLEIQRTEQGDSAMYLCASMPGTNSPLHFGNGTRLTVT.

In this sample, this clonotype turned up many times. This chain joins TRBV20-1 and TRBJ2-5; 13 bases map to TRBD2. From germline, CDR1 is DFQATT and CDR2 SNEGSKA (reference sequence). The CDR3 has 15 amino acids. V lost 2 bases, J lost 2 bases, and 2 bases stayed unmatched. CDR3 protein: CSARSGLAGQETQYF. As DNA, the CDR3 is TGCAGTGCTAGATCGGGACTAGCGGGACAAGAGACCCAGTACTTC.

This clonotype has only one observation. The V call is TRBV25-1, the J call TRBJ1-2, with D hard to call. Trimming removed 1 base from V and 5 bases from J, with 11 bases in between. Germline V gene sequence: CDR1 MGHDK, CDR2 SYGVNS. The length of the CDR3 is 14 residues. The CDR3 spells CASSESSTPYGYTF. The CDR3, as DNA: TGTGCCAGCAGTGAATCCTCGACGCCGTATGGCTACACCTTC.